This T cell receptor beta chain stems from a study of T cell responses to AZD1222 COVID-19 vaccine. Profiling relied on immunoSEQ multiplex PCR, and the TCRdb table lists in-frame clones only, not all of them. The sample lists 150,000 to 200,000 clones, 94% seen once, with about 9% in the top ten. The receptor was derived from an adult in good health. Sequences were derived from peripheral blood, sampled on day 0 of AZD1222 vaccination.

In DNA, the CDR3 is TGTGCCAGCAGCTTACGTCTACGATCGGACGTAGCGCATTCACCCCTCCACTTT. As protein: CASSLRLRSDVAHSPLHF. The V gene is TRBV7-3, the J gene TRBJ1-6, with D uncertain. Per the germline V gene, CDR1 is SGHTA and CDR2 is FQGTGA. Trimming removed 2 bases from V and 8 bases from J, with 22 bases in between. The CDR3 loop spans 18 amino acids.